A selection of T cell receptor beta chains follows, all from one sample in a study of T cell responses to AZD1222 COVID-19 vaccine. TCRdb's table, derived via immunoSEQ multiplex PCR, lists solely in-frame clones and lacks some. This repertoire shows approximately 150,000 clones, approximately 90% found once; its top ten account for about 4.4%. The sample consisted of peripheral blood, taken on day 0 of AZD1222 vaccination. These receptors came from an adult in good health. CDR3s include the opening cysteine and the closing phenylalanine or tryptophan. The D gene is left open where the match is weak.

v_call	j_call	cdr3_length	d_call	cdr3_nt	cdr3_aa
TRBV6-2/TRBV6-3	TRBJ2-1	15	NA	TGTGCCAGCAGTTACTTTGGCAATTCCTACAATGAGCAGTTCTTC	CASSYFGNSYNEQFF
TRBV5-4	TRBJ2-4	17	TRBD1	TGTGCCAGCAGCTTGATGATGTTGCAGGGGGCCGGTGACATTCAGTACTTC	CASSLMMLQGAGDIQYF
TRBV23-1	TRBJ2-7	14	NA	TGCGCCACCCATCCCGCGAGGAACTCCTACGAGCAGTACTTC	CATHPARNSYEQYF
TRBV24-1	TRBJ2-3	17	TRBD2	TGTGCCACCAGTGATGTGACTAGCGGGACCCGCGTGGATACGCAGTATTTT	CATSDVTSGTRVDTQYF
TRBV3-1/TRBV3-2	TRBJ2-5	14	TRBD1	TGTGCCACCAAAGCTTCAGGGGGCCGAGAGACCCAGTACTTC	CATKASGGRETQYF
TRBV6-2/TRBV6-3	TRBJ1-5	14	TRBD1	TGTGCCAGCAGTACAGGGGGGCCCAATCAGCCCCAGCATTTT	CASSTGGPNQPQHF
TRBV19	TRBJ1-5	14	NA	TGTGCCAGTAGTCAAACGGTCGTTCTTCAGCCCCAGCATTTT	CASSQTVVLQPQHF
TRBV7-3	TRBJ2-1	15	TRBD2	TGTGCCAGCAGCTTAGGAGCTAGCGGGATTAATGAGCAGTTCTTC	CASSLGASGINEQFF
TRBV30	TRBJ1-5	13	NA	TGTGCCTGGAGCCTGGGGCGGAATCAGCCCCAGCATTTT	CAWSLGRNQPQHF
TRBV3-1/TRBV3-2	TRBJ1-1	14	NA	TGTGCCAGCAGCCCTATAGACAGAACGAGTGAAGCTTTCTTT	CASSPIDRTSEAFF
TRBV10-1	TRBJ1-2	13	NA	TGCGCCAGCAGTGAGGCCCCGGGACTGGATCAGGTCTTC	CASSEAPGLDQVF
TRBV24-1	TRBJ2-5	15	NA	TGTGCCACCAGTGAAGCAGCGGCCCAGGGTGAGACCCAGTACTTC	CATSEAAAQGETQYF